This T cell receptor (beta chain) stems from a study of T cells expressing NK-cell markers. At the level of the study: Repertoires of TCR beta were obtained from T cells sorted as CD3+CD56+NKG2C+, CD3+CD56+NKG2C- and CD3+CD56-NKG2C+.

The CDR3 runs 15 residues. TCRdb processed the 5' RACE reads again and assigns one entry to each CDR3 protein, with no DNA. The sample data list almost 450,000 distinct CDR3 sequences. The clonotype originates from a woman aged 18 to 75 in good health. The rearrangement links TRBV21-1 to TRBJ2-3; TCRdb's assignment of TRBD1 cannot be checked, as there is no DNA. TRBV21-1 is labeled a pseudogene. Sequencing used blood T cells: a sorted CD56 or NKG2C T cell subset, CD4+ or CD8+ T cells, or bulk PBMC T cells (not recorded which). CDR3 residues: CASSKQGAGTDTQYF.